The next 27 T cell receptor beta chains were all read from a single sample in a study of T cell responses to AZD1222 COVID-19 vaccine. Measured with immunoSEQ multiplex PCR; TCRdb has only the in-frame clones, and not every one. The sample records 150,000 to 200,000 clones, almost 90% being singletons. Sequenced here: peripheral blood, sampled 28 days after the second AZD1222 dose. Receptor source: an adult who received the AZD1222 COVID-19 vaccine.

The chain carries TRBV7-9 and TRBJ1-3, with unresolved D. Germline CDR1 and CDR2: SEHNR and FQNEAQ (reference sequence). The CDR3 is 13 residues long. Trimming took 1 base from V and 2 from J, leaving 3 bases between them. The DNA of the CDR3 is TGTGCCAGCAGCTTAGACCCTGGAAACACCATATATTTT. This codes for CASSLDPGNTIYF.

The chain uses TRBV6-5 and TRBJ2-5; 13 bases map to TRBD2. Germline CDR1 is MNHEY and CDR2 is SVGAGI. V gave up 2 bases and J gave up 3 bases; unmatched junction bases: 0. The CDR3 has 15 amino acids. CDR3 residues: CASSYTSGGEETQYF. DNA for the CDR3: TGTGCCAGCAGTTACACTAGCGGGGGGGAAGAGACCCAGTACTTC.

This clone was counted only a few times. This sequence joins TRBV19 and TRBJ1-6, with 8 bases identical to TRBD1. Germline V gene lookup returns CDR1 LNHDA and CDR2 SQIVND (reference sequence). V lost 0 bases, J lost 10 bases, and 8 bases stayed unmatched. The length of the CDR3 is 16 residues. CDR3 bases: TGTGCCAGTAGTATAGATCACAGGGGGATCGGGTCACCCCTCCACTTT. Translating it yields CASSIDHRGIGSPLHF.

This clone is a singleton in its sample. V is TRBV10-1 and J is TRBJ2-1, with no clear D. Germline loops: CDR1 WNHNN, CDR2 SYGVQD (reference sequence). The CDR3 is 11 residues long. Trimming removed 6 bases at V and 10 bases at J, with 10 bases between. The CDR3 nucleotides read TGCGCCAGCAGCGCGACCGGAGAGCAGTTCTTC. Translated: CASSATGEQFF.

This clone was detected only once. V gene TRBV9 combines with J gene TRBJ2-3, with 10 bases lining up with TRBD2. Germline CDR1 reads SGDLS; CDR2 reads YYNGEE. With V trimmed by 4 bases and J by 0 bases, 14 bases remained unmatched. The CDR3 sequence is 19 residues long. Here the CDR3 reads CASSPEGAGGWSSTDTQYF. CDR3 nucleotides: TGTGCCAGCAGCCCGGAGGGAGCGGGGGGGTGGTCTAGCACAGATACGCAGTATTTT.

V usage is TRBV19 and J usage is TRBJ2-1, with TRBD2 as a possible D gene (6 bases). Germline CDR1 reads LNHDA; CDR2 reads SQIVND (reference sequence). Deletions cut 7 bases from V and 6 bases from J, with 25 bases between. The CDR3 has 17 amino acids. The chain's CDR3 is CASNNRSGRGLFNEQFF. In DNA form, the CDR3 reads TGTGCCAGTAACAACCGATCAGGGCGGGGTCTTTTCAATGAGCAGTTCTTC.

The chain uses TRBV5-4 and TRBJ1-1, with a weak D call TRBD1 (5 bases). V lost 4 bases and J lost 6, with 13 bases in between. The germline V gene encodes CDR1 SGHNT and CDR2 YYREEE (reference sequence). There are 13 residues in the CDR3. CDR3 nucleotides: TGTGCCAGCAGCCTGGGACGGGGGGCTGAAGCTTTCTTT. Translating gives CASSLGRGAEAFF.

The CDR3 nucleotides read TGTGCCAGCGGATCCCGCGGGCTAGCCAAAAACATTCAGTACTTC. Translating it yields CASGSRGLAKNIQYF. This chain connects TRBV28 to TRBJ2-4, with D possibly matching TRBD2 (5 bases). The CDR3 extends over 15 amino acids. Between the trimmed V and J ends, which lost 8 bases and 0 bases, there was a span of 14 bases. The germline CDR1 and CDR2 sequences are MDHEN and SYDVKM.

The chain joins TRBV5-1 to TRBJ1-5; D gene uncertain. CDR1 is SGHRS, CDR2 YFSETQ, per germline. V was clipped by 1 base and J by 4 bases, with 15 bases between them. The CDR3 sequence is 16 residues long. CDR3 DNA sequence: TGCGCCAGCAGCTTGAACGTCTTAAGTGGTAATCAGCCCCAGCATTTT. As protein: CASSLNVLSGNQPQHF.

The chain combines TRBV6-6 with TRBJ2-7, with 11 bases matching TRBD2. The CDR3 loop spans 14 amino acids. V gave up 4 bases and J gave up 7 bases; unmatched junction bases: 6. Germline-derived CDR1 and CDR2 are MNHNY and SVGAGI (reference sequence). The CDR3 reads CASSLAGGHREQYF. CDR3 sequence (DNA): TGTGCCAGCAGTTTAGCGGGGGGGCATCGGGAGCAGTACTTC.

This chain links TRBV19 with TRBJ1-4; 7 bases are shared with TRBD1. The CDR3 totals 14 residues. Germline CDR1 is LNHDA and CDR2 is SQIVND (reference sequence). J lost 8 bases, V lost 3 bases, and 6 bases had no gene match. CDR3 coding DNA: TGTGCCAGTAGTATCAGGGACAGCTCCGAAAAACTGTTTTTT. It translates to CASSIRDSSEKLFF.

The chain has TRBV18 and TRBJ1-4; D may be TRBD1 (5 bases). The CDR3 covers 14 residues. The V gene's germline CDR1 is KGHSH and CDR2 LQKENI. V shed 0 bases and J shed 8 bases, with 10 bases lying between them. CDR3 loop: CASSPPTVGEKLFF. CDR3 nucleotide sequence: TGTGCCAGCTCACCACCGACAGTGGGGGAAAAACTGTTTTTT. Full variable domain (rest looked up from reference TRBV18 and TRBJ1-4): NAGVMQNPRHLVRRRGQEARLRCSPMKGHSHVYWYRQLPEEGLKFMVYLQKENIIDESGMPKERFSAEFPKEGPSILRIQQVVRGDSAAYFCASSPPTVGEKLFFGSGTQLSVL.

The CDR3 region is CASRPTPRGAAGTQYF. The CDR3 region has the DNA TGCGCCAGCAGGCCTACTCCCAGGGGAGCGGCGGGGACCCAGTACTTC. The gene calls are TRBV5-1 and TRBJ2-5; a weak D match, TRBD1 (6 bases). CDR3 size: 16 residues. With 5 bases removed from V and 7 bases from J, the gap between germline ends came to 24 bases. Germline lookup yields CDR1 SGHRS and CDR2 YFSETQ. Drawing the rest from reference TRBV5-1 and TRBJ2-5, the complete variable domain is KAGVTQTPRYLIKTRGQQVTLSCSPISGHRSVSWYQQTPGQGLQFLFEYFSETQRNKGNFPGRFSGRQFSNSRSEMNVSTLELGDSALYLCASRPTPRGAAGTQYFGPGTRLLVL.

CDR3 nucleotide sequence: TGTGCCAGCAGTTACCTCTCTGCGAGGGATACGCAGTATTTT. Translated, it gives CASSYLSARDTQYF. This chain links TRBV27 with TRBJ2-3; no reliable D call. From germline, CDR1 is MNHEY and CDR2 SMNVEV (reference sequence). V lost 4 bases, J lost 6 bases, and 14 bases lay in between. This CDR3 is 14 amino acids long.

V and J are TRBV30 and TRBJ2-1; 10 positions match TRBD2. CDR1 GTSNPN and CDR2 SVGIG come from the germline V gene (reference sequence). J was trimmed by 4 bases and V by 1 base; bases with no gene match: 4. This CDR3 has 15 amino acids. The CDR3 sequence is CAWSARAGGYNEQFF. The CDR3 bases are TGTGCCTGGAGTGCCAGAGCGGGGGGGTACAATGAGCAGTTCTTC.

This chain joins TRBV19 and TRBJ1-5, with 7 nucleotides matching TRBD1. The CDR3 has 13 residues. Germline V gene sequence: CDR1 LNHDA, CDR2 SQIVND (reference sequence). V shed 3 bases, J shed 6 bases, and the junction held 2 bases outside the gene matches. The CDR3 sequence: CASSMDRSQPQHF. DNA of the CDR3: TGTGCCAGTAGTATGGACAGGAGTCAGCCCCAGCATTTT.

V gene TRBV7-9 combines with J gene TRBJ2-7, with no clear D. Germline V gives CDR1 SEHNR, CDR2 FQNEAQ (reference sequence). The CDR3 runs to 14 residues. V lost 1 base and J lost 2, with 9 bases in between. The CDR3 region is CASSLGQATYEQYF. CDR3 DNA: TGTGCCAGCAGCTTAGGGCAGGCTACCTACGAGCAGTACTTC. Supplemented by reference TRBV7-9 and TRBJ2-7, the full variable domain reads DTGVSQNPRHKITKRGQNVTFRCDPISEHNRLYWYRQTLGQGPEFLTYFQNEAQLEKSRLLSDRFSAERPKGSFSTLEIQRTEQGDSAMYLCASSLGQATYEQYFGPGTRLTVT.

This rearrangement joins TRBV2 to TRBJ1-1; 8 positions match TRBD1. V gave up 5 bases and J gave up 7 bases; unmatched junction bases: 6. There are 13 residues in the CDR3. From germline, CDR1 is SNHLY and CDR2 FYNNEI. CDR3 bases: TGTGCCAGCAGTACCTTCGGACAGGGTGAAGCTTTCTTT. Translating it yields CASSTFGQGEAFF.

The J gene is TRBJ2-2, the V gene TRBV19, with unresolved D. Trimming left V 5 bases short and J 1 base short, with 11 bases between. The CDR3 is 15 residues long. Germline loops: CDR1 LNHDA, CDR2 SQIVND (reference sequence). The CDR3 loop reads CASSVSAENTGELFF. CDR3 bases: TGTGCCAGTAGTGTCTCGGCAGAGAACACCGGGGAGCTGTTTTTT.

This chain links TRBV5-1 with TRBJ1-5, with D unresolved. Deletions cut 4 bases from V and 4 bases from J, with 9 bases between. CDR1 is SGHRS and CDR2 is YFSETQ in the germline V gene. The CDR3 totals 13 residues. Here the CDR3 DNA reads TGCGCCAGCAGCGAACGTACTAATCAGCCCCAGCATTTT. It encodes CASSERTNQPQHF. Looking up the rest from reference TRBV5-1 and TRBJ1-5 gives the full variable domain: KAGVTQTPRYLIKTRGQQVTLSCSPISGHRSVSWYQQTPGQGLQFLFEYFSETQRNKGNFPGRFSGRQFSNSRSEMNVSTLELGDSALYLCASSERTNQPQHFGDGTRLSIL.

The CDR3 DNA sequence: TGTGCCAGCAGTGAATTCTACTCTGGGGCCAACGTCCTGACTTTC. Its translation: CASSEFYSGANVLTF. This chain joins TRBV6-1 and TRBJ2-6, with D uncertain. V shed 2 bases and J shed 0 bases, with 5 bases lying between them. The germline V gene has CDR1 MNHNS and CDR2 SASEGT. The CDR3 is made up of 15 amino acids.

The rearrangement links TRBV27 to TRBJ2-7; 9 nucleotides agree with TRBD1. V trimming: 5 bases; J trimming: 0 bases; junction bases outside the gene matches: 8. This CDR3 spans 16 amino acids. Per the germline V gene, CDR1 is MNHEY and CDR2 is SMNVEV (reference sequence). CDR3 coding DNA: TGTGCCAGCAGTCGCTTTGGACAGGGGTACTCCTACGAGCAGTACTTC. This gives the protein CASSRFGQGYSYEQYF.

This clone has a handful of counts. The chain recombines TRBV30 with TRBJ1-2, with D possibly TRBD1 on 6 matching bases. This CDR3 is built from 11 residues. Trimming cost V 5 bases and J 6 bases, with 10 bases left between them. From germline, CDR1 is GTSNPN and CDR2 SVGIG (reference sequence). The CDR3: CAWEGGDGYTF. In nucleotides, the CDR3 is TGTGCCTGGGAAGGGGGAGATGGCTACACCTTC.

Regarding this clone: Other DNA sequences of this sample code for an identical CDR3. This sequence joins TRBV3-1 (or the pseudogene TRBV3-2) and TRBJ1-3; no reliable D call. CDR3 length: 13 residues. The V gene's germline CDR1 is LGHDT and CDR2 YNNKEL (reference sequence). Trimming stripped 3 bases from V and 4 bases from J, with 7 bases between. CDR3 in DNA: TGTGCCAGCAGCCAGGGCTCCGGAAACACCATATATTTT. This codes for CASSQGSGNTIYF.

The chain carries TRBV6-5 and TRBJ2-7, with D possibly being TRBD2 (6 bases). The V end was cut by 5 bases, the J end by 6 bases, with 11 bases between. This CDR3 has 12 residues. Germline assignment: CDR1 MNHEY and CDR2 SVGAGI. The CDR3 region is CASSKGLSEQYF. The CDR3 DNA reads TGTGCCAGCAGTAAGGGACTTTCCGAGCAGTACTTC.

The J gene is TRBJ2-1, the V gene TRBV5-1, with D perhaps TRBD2 (5 bases). This CDR3 region has 15 residues. The V gene lost 3 bases and the J gene lost 2 bases, with 12 bases spanning the gap. Germline V gene data show CDR1 as SGHRS and CDR2 as YFSETQ. The CDR3 loop is CASSSPSGTYNEQFF. The DNA of the CDR3 is TGCGCCAGCAGCTCCCCCAGCGGAACCTACAATGAGCAGTTCTTC.

This rearrangement joins TRBV6-1 to TRBJ1-1; unclear D gene. V gave up 3 bases and J gave up 5 bases, with 10 bases separating them. The CDR3 runs to 13 residues. CDR1 and CDR2 from the germline V gene are MNHNS and SASEGT. CDR3: CASSDNKWTEAFF. The CDR3 coding sequence is TGTGCCAGCAGTGACAACAAGTGGACTGAAGCTTTCTTT.